This paragraph reports one TCR beta chain. Its antigen is not identified. Unique molecular identifiers featured in each of the TCR beta cDNA libraries. TCRdb used MiXCR to reprocess the PCR reads, holding one entry per CDR3 protein. The table lists about 540,000 distinct CDR3 sequences, around a third of them singletons. This specimen belongs to a study of post-analysis software for immune sequencing data. Notes on the study in general: Compared with controls, patients had more of five or six TRBV segments, including TRBV5-6, TRBV5-1 and TRBV20-1.

CDR1 and CDR2 (germline): LNHDA, SQIVND (reference sequence). The J segment lost 0 bases and the V segment lost 5 bases, leaving 12 bases of the junction unmatched. The CDR3 covers 18 residues. The source material was blood. The TCR originated in a girl aged 2 to 17 with multiple sclerosis. This sequence joins TRBV19 and TRBJ2-7, with 11 nucleotides matching TRBD2. DNA of the CDR3: TGTGCCAGTAGTGAGGTCAGACTAGCGGGGCTCGGCTCCTACGAGCAGTACTTC. Translated: CASSEVRLAGLGSYEQYF.